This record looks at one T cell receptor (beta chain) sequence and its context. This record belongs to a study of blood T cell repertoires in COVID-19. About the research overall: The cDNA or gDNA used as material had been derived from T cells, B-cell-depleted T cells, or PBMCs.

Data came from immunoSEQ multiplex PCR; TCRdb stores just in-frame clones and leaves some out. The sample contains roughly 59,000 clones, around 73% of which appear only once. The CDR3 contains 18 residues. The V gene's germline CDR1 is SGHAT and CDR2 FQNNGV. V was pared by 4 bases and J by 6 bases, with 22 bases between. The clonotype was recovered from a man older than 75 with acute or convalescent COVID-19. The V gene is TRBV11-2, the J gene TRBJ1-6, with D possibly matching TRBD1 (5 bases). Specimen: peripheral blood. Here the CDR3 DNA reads TGTGCCAGCAGCTCGGGGGAACGGGGGGGACTCGTTAATTCACCCCTCCACTTT. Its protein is CASSSGERGGLVNSPLHF.